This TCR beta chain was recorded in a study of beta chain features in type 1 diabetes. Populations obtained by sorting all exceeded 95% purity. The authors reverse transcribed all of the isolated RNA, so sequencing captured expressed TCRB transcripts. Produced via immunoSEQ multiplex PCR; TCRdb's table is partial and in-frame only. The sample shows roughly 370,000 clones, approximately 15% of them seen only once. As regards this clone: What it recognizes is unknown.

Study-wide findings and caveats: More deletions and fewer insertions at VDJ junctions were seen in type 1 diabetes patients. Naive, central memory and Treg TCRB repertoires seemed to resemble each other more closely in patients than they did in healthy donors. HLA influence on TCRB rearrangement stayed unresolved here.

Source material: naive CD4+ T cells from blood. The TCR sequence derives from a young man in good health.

The CDR3 spells CASSRQGGYQETQYF. CDR3 sequence (DNA): TGTGCCAGCTCAAGACAGGGCGGATATCAAGAGACCCAGTACTTC. The V gene is TRBV18, the J gene TRBJ2-5; 7 bases fit TRBD1. The ends lost 5 bases at V and 2 bases at J; junction bases unmatched: 8. Germline V CDR1 and CDR2: KGHSH, LQKENI. This CDR3 region has 15 residues.